The 8 T cell receptor beta chains below all came from one sample that was sequenced in a study of CD8 T cells in ankylosing spondylitis. TCRdb itself ran the 5' RACE reads through MiXCR, one entry per CDR3 protein. The sample includes roughly 700,000 distinct CDR3 sequences, around 19% of them seen just once. Overall study findings and caveats: Typical of ankylosing spondylitis blood, it appeared, was a TCR beta motif of about eight highly homologous variants.

No cognate antigen is known for these TCRs. The sample taken for sequencing was blood, either unsorted or a sorted T cell fraction (not recorded which). These receptors all stem from a male donor with ankylosing spondylitis.

The chain is built from TRBV27 and TRBJ2-1, with TRBD1 as a possible D gene (6 bases). The germline V and J ends were trimmed by 5 bases and 5 bases, with 13 bases remaining between them. This CDR3 spans 14 amino acids. Germline V lookup: CDR1 MNHEY, CDR2 SMNVEV (reference sequence). The CDR3 reads CASSPWTVNNEQFF. CDR3 DNA: TGTGCCAGCAGTCCCTGGACAGTCAACAATGAGCAGTTCTTC.

The chain links TRBV14 to TRBJ2-4; the match to TRBD1 covers 7 bases. CDR3 length: 12 amino acids. Germline CDR1 SGHDN, CDR2 FVKESK. Losses at the gene ends were 4 bases for V and 9 bases for J; bases not matched to a gene: 3. The CDR3 loop reads CASSRTGVIQYF. The CDR3 coding sequence is TGTGCCAGCAGCCGAACAGGGGTCATTCAGTACTTC.

This rearrangement joins TRBV20-1 to TRBJ1-5; 7 nucleotides line up with TRBD1. V was pared by 5 bases and J by 2 bases, with 3 bases of the junction left unmatched. Germline CDR1 reads DFQATT; CDR2 reads SNEGSKA (reference sequence). CDR3 length: 13 residues. In nucleotides, the CDR3 is TGCAGTGCTCAGGGGGGTGGCAATCAGCCCCAGCATTTT. This translates into CSAQGGGNQPQHF.

This chain connects TRBV27 to TRBJ2-1, with D possibly TRBD1 on 5 matching bases. The germline V gene has CDR1 MNHEY and CDR2 SMNVEV (reference sequence). Between the trimmed V and J ends, which lost 6 bases and 5 bases, there was a span of 11 bases. This CDR3 has 13 amino acids. The CDR3 loop is CASSFMDNNEQFF. The CDR3 DNA follows: TGTGCCAGCAGCTTCATGGACAACAATGAGCAGTTCTTC.

This clonotype came up many times. The chain joins TRBV27 to TRBJ2-5, with D tentatively TRBD2 (7 bases). The germline V gene encodes CDR1 MNHEY and CDR2 SMNVEV (reference sequence). With 3 bases removed from V and 5 bases from J, the gap between germline ends came to 13 bases. The CDR3 has 14 residues. The CDR3 DNA reads as TGTGCCAGCAGTTTGGGGGCCGGGAGGGAGACCCAGTACTTC. The encoded protein is CASSLGAGRETQYF.

The chain uses TRBV12-3 or TRBV12-4 and TRBJ2-3; 7 bases match TRBD1. CDR3 length equals 16 residues. J gave up 0 bases and V 6 bases, and 9 bases lay outside the gene matches. DNA of the CDR3: TGTGCCAGCAGCGGACCGGGACAGCGGAGCACAGATACGCAGTATTTT. This encodes CASSGPGQRSTDTQYF.

This clonotype appeared a few times. The chain combines TRBV29-1 with TRBJ1-1; no clear D gene. From germline, CDR1 is SQVTM and CDR2 ANQGSEA. Trimming shortened V by 1 base and J by 5 bases, and 14 bases separated the two germline ends. The CDR3 loop spans 14 amino acids. CDR3 sequence (DNA): TGCAGCGTTGAAGGCCTCGGGAGGGCTACTGAAGCTTTCTTT. Translating gives CSVEGLGRATEAFF.

CDR3: CASSLAPGGGRNTQYF. DNA of the CDR3: TGCGCCAGCAGCTTGGCGCCAGGGGGGGGCCGTAATACGCAGTATTTT. The V gene is TRBV5-1, the J gene TRBJ2-3, with D tentatively TRBD1 or TRBD2 (7 bases each). V was trimmed by 0 bases and J by 7 bases, leaving 18 bases between them. The CDR3 runs to 16 residues. Germline V lookup: CDR1 SGHRS, CDR2 YFSETQ.